The present T cell receptor (beta chain) was sequenced within a study of blood T cell repertoires in COVID-19. Overall study: Spain, Italy and the United States supplied samples that represented acute and convalescent COVID-19. From T cells, B-cell-depleted T cells, or PBMCs came the material, which was cDNA or gDNA.

The repertoire was sequenced with immunoSEQ multiplex PCR; TCRdb's copy has only in-frame clones and lacks some. The sample carries over 50,000 clones, approximately 81% recorded once. Those enrolled in Seattle joined during active infection and were followed longitudinally afterward. V lost 1 base, J lost 2 bases, and 9 bases lay in between. This CDR3 region has 15 residues. Germline V gene data show CDR1 as SGHTA and CDR2 as FQGNSA. The receptor was isolated from a man in his sixties with COVID-19, enrolled during active disease. Input material: peripheral blood. The chain couples TRBV7-2 to TRBJ1-3; D gene unclear. CDR3 amino acids: CASSLVFTTGNTIYF. CDR3 nucleotide sequence: TGTGCCAGCAGCTTAGTATTTACAACTGGAAACACCATATATTTT.